This note documents a single TCR beta chain sequence. Its antigen remains unidentified. This record comes from a study of T cell responses to AZD1222 COVID-19 vaccine. Study findings and constraints: Reportedly, nearly half of unique spike TCRs recognized epitopes outside B.1.351/B.1.1.7 mutations.

Clones were read by immunoSEQ multiplex PCR, and TCRdb kept only the in-frame ones, dropping some. The table has 90,000 to 120,000 clones, approximately 92% seen once. V was cut by 0 bases and J by 12 bases, with 17 bases left in between. The CDR3 loop spans 15 amino acids. CDR1 and CDR2 (germline): LGHNA, YNFKEQ. The rearrangement joins TRBV4-2 to TRBJ1-4; the D gene is possibly TRBD1 (5 bases). Source: peripheral blood, taken 28 days after the second AZD1222 dose. This TCR was sampled from an adult who received the AZD1222 COVID-19 vaccine. CDR3 sequence (DNA): TGTGCCAGCAGCCAAGATGTGCAGGGAAATGAGGAACTGTTTTTT. Its translation: CASSQDVQGNEELFF.